These T cell receptor beta chains were read from a single sample in a study of beta chain features in type 1 diabetes. Profiling relied on immunoSEQ multiplex PCR, and the TCRdb table lists in-frame clones only, not all of them. The sample gives 250,000 or so clones, around 68% of which show up once; 0.053% is in the top ten. The sample consisted of naive CD4+ T cells from blood. These receptors all stem from a man aged 25 to 45 in good health. The CDR3 runs from the conserved cysteine through the conserved F or W. The D gene is left open where the match is weak.

J gene,V gene,D gene,CDR3 protein
TRBJ1-4,TRBV29-1,-,CSVEAPGNKLFF
TRBJ1-6,TRBV11-2,TRBD1,CASSSAGTGSSPLHF
TRBJ2-1,TRBV20-1,-,CSASRNNEQFF
TRBJ2-7,TRBV30,-,CAWSRGGEQYF
TRBJ2-1,TRBV28,-,CASSRRQPYNEQFF
TRBJ2-7,TRBV7-8,-,CASSLGDHLLYEQYF
TRBJ2-5,TRBV18,-,CASSPTEETQYF
TRBJ2-2,TRBV14,-,CASSPRTPSNTGELFF
TRBJ2-5,TRBV4-2,-,CASSQEGRKTQYF
TRBJ2-5,TRBV11-2,-,CASSSRRLQETQYF
TRBJ2-7,TRBV29-1,-,CSVEDGGSYEQYF
TRBJ1-1,TRBV30,-,CAWIPRLGPNTEAFF
TRBJ2-4,TRBV29-1,-,CSVGQGKNIQYF
TRBJ2-7,TRBV30,-,CAWATSSYEQYF
TRBJ2-2,TRBV29-1,TRBD2,CSVAASGKVGELFF
TRBJ2-3,TRBV7-9,TRBD1,CASSLRGPDTQYF
TRBJ2-6,TRBV29-1,-,CSVEPGSGANVLTF
TRBJ2-1,TRBV30,-,CAWSVVGGEQFF
TRBJ2-5,TRBV7-2,TRBD2,CASSRLRGVAGDAETQYF
TRBJ2-3,TRBV7-2,-,CASSLAVDTDTQYF
TRBJ2-1,TRBV30,TRBD1,CAWSANRGRNEQFF
TRBJ2-1,TRBV28,-,CASRKAGSSYNEQFF
TRBJ2-3,TRBV4-1,-,CASSQDRGTDTQYF
TRBJ2-3,TRBV29-1,TRBD1,CSGGQGLFSDTQYF
TRBJ2-1,TRBV15,TRBD1,CATSRGAGTAGEQFF
TRBJ2-2,TRBV29-1,-,CSGGQNTGELFF
TRBJ2-7,TRBV2,TRBD1,CASSVQERTGGYEQYF
TRBJ2-4,TRBV7-2,-,CASSVQGVTKNIQYF
TRBJ1-1,TRBV4-1,TRBD1,CASSPGPQGPIRAFF
TRBJ1-3,TRBV30,-,CAWGKLTGNTIYF
TRBJ2-1,TRBV30,-,CAWSGGPYNEQFF
TRBJ2-1,TRBV5-1,TRBD1,CASKPGQGTGEQFF
TRBJ2-3,TRBV10-3,-,CAVSGGAMDTQYF
TRBJ1-2,TRBV29-1,-,CSVGGSAYGYTF
TRBJ2-1,TRBV7-2,-,CASSLSSGYNEQFF
TRBJ2-7,TRBV7-9,-,CASSSQGYEQYF
TRBJ2-3,TRBV7-9,-,CASSLAGGRTSTDTQYF
TRBJ2-4,TRBV11-2,TRBD2,CASSLLAGTRSKNIQYF
TRBJ1-5,TRBV6-5,-,CASSYRPAGVNQPQHF
TRBJ2-7,TRBV7-2,TRBD1,CASSWQGVYEQYF